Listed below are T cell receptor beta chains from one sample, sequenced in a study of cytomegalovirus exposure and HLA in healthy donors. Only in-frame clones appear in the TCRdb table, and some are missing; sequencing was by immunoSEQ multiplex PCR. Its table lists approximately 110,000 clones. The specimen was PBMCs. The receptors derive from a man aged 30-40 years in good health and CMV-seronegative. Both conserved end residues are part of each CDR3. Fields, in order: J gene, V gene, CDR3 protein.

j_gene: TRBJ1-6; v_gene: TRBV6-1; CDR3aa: CASSENSRTGAFYYNSPLHF
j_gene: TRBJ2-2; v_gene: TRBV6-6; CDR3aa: CASSYSVVEGGELFF
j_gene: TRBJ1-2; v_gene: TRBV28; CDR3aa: CASSLSGTGSYRGYTF
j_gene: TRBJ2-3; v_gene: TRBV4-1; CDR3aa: CASSQGEAGGATDTQYF
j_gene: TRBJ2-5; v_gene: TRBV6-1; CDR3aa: CASSGMSLETQYF
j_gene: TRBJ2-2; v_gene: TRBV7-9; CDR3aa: CASSLGLAETANTGELFF
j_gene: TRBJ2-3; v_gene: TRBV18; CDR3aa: CASFSQTGPDTQYF
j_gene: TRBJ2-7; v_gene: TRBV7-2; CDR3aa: CASSTHSGGLSKQYF
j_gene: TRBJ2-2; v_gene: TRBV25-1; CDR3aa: CASTFRGAAGELFF
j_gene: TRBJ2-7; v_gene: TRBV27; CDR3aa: CASSLSAGGPIEQYF
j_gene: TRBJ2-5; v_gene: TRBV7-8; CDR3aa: CASSLREGRVETQYF
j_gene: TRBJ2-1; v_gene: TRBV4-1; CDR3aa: CASSQGLRSYNEQFF
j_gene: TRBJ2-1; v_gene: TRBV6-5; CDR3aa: CASGTMGGNEQFF
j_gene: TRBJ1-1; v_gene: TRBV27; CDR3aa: CASSGGQGWTEAFF
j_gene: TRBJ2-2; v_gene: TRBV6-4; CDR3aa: CASSERTGDSGELFF
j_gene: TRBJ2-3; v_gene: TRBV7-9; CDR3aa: CASSPRDSPGHTQYF